This is a list of T cell receptor beta chains from one sample in a study of blood T cell repertoires in COVID-19. TCRdb keeps only in-frame clones here, not all; method: immunoSEQ multiplex PCR. Counted here are roughly 100,000 clones, about nine tenths occurring once; the ten biggest clones make up 5.1%. The sequencing input was peripheral blood. These TCRs come from a middle-aged man with acute or convalescent COVID-19. CDR3s include the opening cysteine and the closing phenylalanine or tryptophan. Fields, in order: clone size, D gene, V gene, J gene, CDR3 length, CDR3 protein, CDR3 DNA. A D gene is named only where the DNA matches it firmly. Some rows have no size entry. The others give once, few or many, or a class for an expanded clone.

>few|NA|TRBV10-3|TRBJ1-2|11
CAITGAYGYTF
TGTGCCATCACAGGCGCCTATGGCTACACCTTC
>NA|TRBD2|TRBV10-3|TRBJ2-7|18
CAISEGLAGYGGSYEQYF
TGTGCCATCAGCGAGGGACTAGCGGGCTATGGGGGTTCCTACGAGCAGTACTTC
>few|NA|TRBV7-2|TRBJ2-3|17
CASSVTGSGGPTDTQYF
TGTGCCAGCAGCGTGACCGGCTCAGGGGGGCCTACAGATACGCAGTATTTT
>NA|NA|TRBV7-2|TRBJ1-6|16
CASSLAGWSGYSPLHF
TGTGCCAGCAGCTTAGCGGGCTGGTCCGGCTATTCACCCCTCCACTTT
>NA|TRBD2|TRBV14|TRBJ2-7|15
CASSQASGSRYEQYF
TGTGCCAGCAGCCAAGCTAGCGGGAGCAGGTACGAGCAGTACTTC
>NA|NA|TRBV2|TRBJ1-5|14
CASSEGRLNQPQHF
TGTGCCAGCAGTGAAGGGAGGTTAAATCAGCCCCAGCATTTT
>NA|TRBD2|TRBV3-1/TRBV3-2|TRBJ2-1|13
CASSQDWGLGQFF
TGTGCCAGCAGCCAAGATTGGGGACTAGGGCAGTTCTTC
>NA|TRBD1|TRBV15|TRBJ2-2|17
CATSSPGTGRLYGELFF
TGTGCCACCAGCAGCCCGGGGACAGGGAGGCTGTACGGGGAGCTGTTTTTT
>NA|TRBD2|TRBV6-5|TRBJ2-7|13
CASSRTSDYEQYF
TGTGCCAGCAGCAGGACTAGCGACTACGAGCAGTACTTC
>NA|NA|TRBV6-5|TRBJ2-6|16
CASSYWRDSGANVLTF
TGTGCCAGCAGTTACTGGAGAGATTCTGGGGCCAACGTCCTGACTTTC
>once|NA|TRBV6-2/TRBV6-3|TRBJ2-7|15
CASSYDGRNPYEQYF
TGTGCCAGCAGTTACGACGGCAGGAATCCCTACGAGCAGTACTTC
>few|NA|TRBV7-9|TRBJ2-7|16
CASSSHAGQLLYEQYF
TGTGCCAGCAGCTCCCACGCGGGTCAGCTCCTATACGAGCAGTACTTC
>NA|NA|TRBV9|TRBJ1-2|16
CASSVSGAGEGYGYTF
TGTGCCAGCAGCGTGAGCGGGGCAGGCGAAGGCTATGGCTACACCTTC
>NA|TRBD2|TRBV7-2|TRBJ2-1|17
CASSSTPGLAGANEQFF
TGTGCCAGCAGCTCGACCCCGGGACTAGCGGGCGCCAATGAGCAGTTCTTC
>NA|NA|TRBV19|TRBJ1-1|12
CASSISLTRAFF
TGTGCCAGTAGTATCTCACTTACGCGAGCTTTCTTT
>once|NA|TRBV7-2|TRBJ1-1|15
CASSLARSVGTEAFF
TGTGCCAGCAGCTTAGCGCGGTCGGTAGGCACTGAAGCTTTCTTT
>NA|TRBD1|TRBV5-1|TRBJ1-6|14
CASSPGQGRSPLHF
TGCGCCAGCAGCCCGGGACAGGGGCGCTCACCCCTCCACTTT
>once|TRBD1|TRBV2|TRBJ1-4|13
CASGRQGSEKLFF
TGTGCCAGCGGAAGACAGGGTAGTGAAAAACTGTTTTTT
>NA|TRBD1|TRBV12-5|TRBJ2-3|16
CASGSRDRILTDTQYF
TGTGCTAGTGGTTCCCGGGACAGGATCCTCACGGATACGCAGTATTTT
>once|TRBD2|TRBV7-9|TRBJ2-3|16
CASSLTTGGPTDTQYF
TGTGCCAGCAGCTTGACGACGGGAGGGCCCACAGATACGCAGTATTTT
>NA|TRBD1|TRBV6-6|TRBJ2-5|14
CASRDRDREETQYF
TGTGCCAGCAGGGACCGGGACAGAGAAGAGACCCAGTACTTC
>NA|TRBD2|TRBV11-3|TRBJ2-5|15
CASSSGTSGVEAQYF
TGTGCCAGCAGCTCGGGGACTAGCGGGGTCGAGGCCCAGTACTTC
>NA|TRBD2|TRBV5-4|TRBJ2-1|18
CASSPGGETSGRAGEQFF
TGTGCCAGCAGCCCGGGGGGCGAGACTAGCGGGAGGGCGGGTGAGCAGTTCTTC
>NA|TRBD1|TRBV2|TRBJ2-7|15
CASSVQGASLDEQYF
TGTGCCAGCAGTGTACAGGGGGCTTCCTTAGACGAGCAGTACTTC
>NA|TRBD2|TRBV6-5|TRBJ2-3|15
CASRDQRDSTDTQYF
TGTGCCAGCAGAGATCAGCGGGATAGCACAGATACGCAGTATTTT
>once|TRBD2|TRBV9|TRBJ2-5|14
CASSVSGRGATQYF
TGTGCCAGCAGCGTAAGCGGGAGGGGCGCGACCCAGTACTTC
>NA|TRBD1|TRBV7-9|TRBJ2-5|14
CASSPNRGGETQYF
TGTGCCAGCAGCCCGAACAGGGGTGGTGAGACCCAGTACTTC
>NA|NA|TRBV18|TRBJ2-2|16
CASSPRQVANTGELFF
TGTGCCAGCTCACCAAGACAGGTCGCGAACACCGGGGAGCTGTTTTTT
>NA|NA|TRBV10-3|TRBJ1-2|13
CAISRGGDYGYTF
TGTGCCATCAGTAGGGGGGGCGACTATGGCTACACCTTC
>few|TRBD1|TRBV19|TRBJ2-2|16
CASSFPGTGNTGELFF
TGTGCCAGTAGTTTCCCCGGGACAGGGAACACCGGGGAGCTGTTTTTT
>once|TRBD1|TRBV19|TRBJ1-5|16
CASSILPGQSNQPQHF
TGTGCCAGTAGTATTCTTCCGGGACAGAGCAATCAGCCCCAGCATTTT
>few|TRBD1|TRBV5-4|TRBJ2-7|17
CASSLGGLALSSYEQYF
TGTGCCAGCAGCCTAGGGGGCCTAGCCCTTTCCTCCTACGAGCAGTACTTC
>NA|NA|TRBV5-4|TRBJ2-3|15
CASSLGGSGADTQYF
TGTGCCAGCAGCTTGGGGGGTAGCGGCGCAGATACGCAGTATTTT
>NA|NA|TRBV5-1|TRBJ2-5|15
CASSLVTGSQETQYF
TGCGCCAGCAGCCTGGTTACAGGTTCCCAAGAGACCCAGTACTTC
>NA|TRBD1|TRBV24-1|TRBJ1-5|17
CATSDGQGVFSRKPQHF
TGTGCCACCAGTGATGGACAGGGGGTATTTTCGAGGAAGCCCCAGCATTTT
>NA|NA|TRBV7-2|TRBJ1-5|15
CASSLMQVGGQPQHF
TGTGCCAGCAGCTTAATGCAGGTCGGGGGGCAGCCCCAGCATTTT
>NA|TRBD1|TRBV10-2|TRBJ1-2|17
CASSEPTLDRTNYGYTF
TGCGCCAGCAGTGAGCCGACCCTGGACAGGACTAACTATGGCTACACCTTC
>NA|TRBD2|TRBV19|TRBJ2-7|13
CASSSGGTYEQYF
TGTGCCAGTAGTTCGGGAGGAACCTACGAGCAGTACTTC
>NA|TRBD2|TRBV9|TRBJ2-1|15
CASSLGTTPYAEQFF
TGTGCCAGCAGCCTCGGGACTACCCCCTACGCTGAGCAGTTCTTC
>NA|NA|TRBV3-1/TRBV3-2|TRBJ1-2|17
CASSQEVSGGTNYGYTF
TGTGCCAGCAGCCAAGAGGTCTCTGGCGGAACTAACTATGGCTACACCTTC
>NA|NA|TRBV7-8|TRBJ1-5|15
CASSLAGVSNQPQHF
TGTGCCAGCAGCTTAGCAGGGGTCAGCAATCAGCCCCAGCATTTT
>NA|TRBD1|TRBV19|TRBJ2-2|15
CASSITGANTGELFF
TGTGCCAGTAGTATCACAGGGGCGAACACCGGGGAGCTGTTTTTT
>NA|NA|TRBV19|TRBJ2-1|13
CASSMNSMIEQFF
TGTGCCAGTAGTATGAACTCAATGATTGAGCAGTTCTTC
>NA|TRBD2|TRBV6-6|TRBJ2-5|19
CASSFPLAGVDRRGETQYF
TGTGCCAGCAGCTTCCCACTAGCGGGAGTGGATAGAAGAGGAGAGACCCAGTACTTC
>once|NA|TRBV29-1|TRBJ1-1|11
CSAERETEAFF
TGCAGCGCTGAGCGAGAGACTGAAGCTTTCTTT
>NA|TRBD2|TRBV11-3|TRBJ2-7|13
CASGTSGPYEQYF
TGTGCCAGCGGGACTAGCGGGCCCTACGAGCAGTACTTC
>NA|TRBD2|TRBV4-1|TRBJ2-7|15
CASSSRLAEIYEQYF
TGCGCCAGCAGCTCCCGACTAGCGGAAATCTACGAGCAGTACTTC
>NA|NA|TRBV19|TRBJ1-2|13
CATRGEGVSGYTF
TGTGCCACCCGAGGGGAGGGAGTTAGTGGCTACACCTTC
>NA|NA|TRBV10-3|TRBJ1-3|14
CAIRPFGVRNTIYF
TGTGCCATCAGACCCTTCGGGGTTAGAAACACCATATATTTT
>NA|TRBD1|TRBV19|TRBJ1-2|14
CASSNRRGPYGYTF
TGTGCCAGTAGTAATCGCAGGGGGCCGTATGGCTACACCTTC